This entry features one T cell receptor (beta chain) sequence. The data derive from a study of spatial heterogeneity in lung cancer. CDR1 and CDR2 (germline): SNHLY, FYNNEI. Trimming removed 8 bases from V and 6 bases from J, with 7 bases in between. This CDR3 is 11 amino acids long. The time point denotes: sample taken at primary tumor resection. TCRdb used MiXCR to reprocess the 5' RACE reads, holding one entry per CDR3 protein. Here the sample spans roughly 39,000 distinct CDR3 sequences, about 6.8% being singletons. The chain links TRBV2 to TRBJ2-2, with D hard to call. The sample in question was PBMCs, obtained at surgery. This clonotype was sampled from a female donor with early-stage non-small cell lung cancer. CDR3: CASAGAGELFF. In DNA form, the CDR3 reads TGTGCCAGCGCAGGTGCCGGGGAGCTGTTTTTT.